A selection of T cell receptor beta chains follows, all from one sample in a study of blood T cell repertoires in COVID-19. The protocol was immunoSEQ multiplex PCR, while the TCRdb copy is restricted to in-frame clones and leaves out a portion. Of about 380,000 clones in the sample, 70% to 85% were seen once. Sequenced input: peripheral blood. The receptors were sampled from a human donor with acute or convalescent COVID-19. The donor label of this sample is uncertain. The CDR3 runs from the conserved cysteine through the conserved F or W. Each record gives: V gene, J gene, D gene, clone size, CDR3 DNA, CDR3 protein. A D gene is named only where the DNA matches it firmly. Expanded clones are given a class, and other clones once, few, many or no size at all.

v_call: TRBV28
j_call: TRBJ2-3
d_call: TRBD2
clone_size: .
cdr3_nt: TGTGCCAGCAGGGCGGGGGGGACCACAGATACGCAGTATTTT
cdr3_aa: CASRAGGTTDTQYF

v_call: TRBV9
j_call: TRBJ1-6
d_call: TRBD1
clone_size: .
cdr3_nt: TGTGCCAGCAGCCCTTCTGGAGGGACAGGGGGTAGATCACCCCTCCACTTT
cdr3_aa: CASSPSGGTGGRSPLHF

v_call: TRBV6-5
j_call: TRBJ2-7
d_call: TRBD1
clone_size: .
cdr3_nt: TGTGCCACCAAAAAAGGGGGACAGGGCTACGAGCAGTACTTC
cdr3_aa: CATKKGGQGYEQYF

v_call: TRBV18
j_call: TRBJ2-7
d_call: .
clone_size: .
cdr3_nt: TGTGCCAGCTCCCCCGGGCAGGGTGGTTCCTACGAGCAGTACTTC
cdr3_aa: CASSPGQGGSYEQYF

v_call: TRBV7-8
j_call: TRBJ2-7
d_call: .
clone_size: once
cdr3_nt: TGTGCCAGCAGCCCAGTCGTTGACGAGCAGTACTTC
cdr3_aa: CASSPVVDEQYF

v_call: TRBV7-9
j_call: TRBJ1-1
d_call: .
clone_size: once
cdr3_nt: TGTGCCAGCAGGACCTCAGGGTCCAACACTGAAGCTTTCTTT
cdr3_aa: CASRTSGSNTEAFF

v_call: TRBV2
j_call: TRBJ2-7
d_call: .
clone_size: .
cdr3_nt: TGTGCCAGCAGTGAGCCGGACAGCTACGAGCAGTACTTC
cdr3_aa: CASSEPDSYEQYF

v_call: TRBV28
j_call: TRBJ1-2
d_call: .
clone_size: .
cdr3_nt: TGTGCCAGCAGTTCAGGGCTATATGGCTACACCTTC
cdr3_aa: CASSSGLYGYTF

v_call: TRBV7-9
j_call: TRBJ1-1
d_call: .
clone_size: .
cdr3_nt: TGTGCCAGCAGCGGAGAGGACACTGAAGCTTTCTTT
cdr3_aa: CASSGEDTEAFF

v_call: TRBV6-6
j_call: TRBJ1-5
d_call: TRBD1
clone_size: few
cdr3_nt: TGTGCCAGCGGACAGGGCGGACAGTATAGCAATCAGCCCCAGCATTTT
cdr3_aa: CASGQGGQYSNQPQHF

v_call: TRBV14
j_call: TRBJ2-3
d_call: .
clone_size: few
cdr3_nt: TGTGCCAGCAGCCAACGTACAGGTTGGCCAACAGATACGCAGTATTTT
cdr3_aa: CASSQRTGWPTDTQYF

v_call: TRBV4-1
j_call: TRBJ2-2
d_call: TRBD1
clone_size: .
cdr3_nt: TGCGCCAGCAGCCAACGAACGGACAGGGTGGCCGGGGAGCTGTTTTTT
cdr3_aa: CASSQRTDRVAGELFF

v_call: TRBV19
j_call: TRBJ1-5
d_call: .
clone_size: .
cdr3_nt: TGTGCCAGTAATCCCCTCGCAGGCCCCAATCAGCCCCAGCATTTT
cdr3_aa: CASNPLAGPNQPQHF

v_call: TRBV5-6
j_call: TRBJ1-5
d_call: TRBD1
clone_size: .
cdr3_nt: TGTGCCAGCAGCTTGGGGACAGGGTGGAATCAGCCCCAGCATTTT
cdr3_aa: CASSLGTGWNQPQHF

v_call: TRBV7-2
j_call: TRBJ1-1
d_call: TRBD1
clone_size: .
cdr3_nt: TGTGCCAGCAGCTTTGCGGGACAGCCGAACACTGAAGCTTTCTTT
cdr3_aa: CASSFAGQPNTEAFF

v_call: TRBV5-1
j_call: TRBJ2-7
d_call: TRBD2
clone_size: .
cdr3_nt: TGCGCCAGCAGCTTGAGTCCTAGCGGTACCTACGAGCAGTACTTC
cdr3_aa: CASSLSPSGTYEQYF

v_call: TRBV2
j_call: TRBJ1-5
d_call: .
clone_size: .
cdr3_nt: TGTGCCAGCAGTCTCAGGTTAAATAGCAATCAGCCCCAGCATTTT
cdr3_aa: CASSLRLNSNQPQHF

v_call: TRBV28
j_call: TRBJ1-6
d_call: TRBD1
clone_size: .
cdr3_nt: TGTGCCAGCAGTTTATCGGGACAGAGAGCCATCACCCTCCACTTT
cdr3_aa: CASSLSGQRAITLHF

v_call: TRBV2
j_call: TRBJ1-1
d_call: .
clone_size: once
cdr3_nt: TGTGCCAGCAGTGACGTCCGAGACAGACTTGAAGCTTTCTTT
cdr3_aa: CASSDVRDRLEAFF

v_call: TRBV30
j_call: TRBJ1-5
d_call: .
clone_size: few
cdr3_nt: TGTGCCTGGAGCGAATCAGGGCCATGGCCCCAGCATTTT
cdr3_aa: CAWSESGPWPQHF

v_call: TRBV21-1
j_call: TRBJ2-5
d_call: .
clone_size: .
cdr3_nt: TGTGCCAGCAGCAAAGGTGAGACTAGGTTTGAGACCCAGTACTTC
cdr3_aa: CASSKGETRFETQYF

v_call: TRBV28
j_call: TRBJ1-1
d_call: .
clone_size: .
cdr3_nt: TGTGCCAGCAGTTCATCCCCTGAAGCTTTCTTT
cdr3_aa: CASSSSPEAFF

v_call: TRBV3-1/TRBV3-2
j_call: TRBJ2-7
d_call: .
clone_size: .
cdr3_nt: TGTGCCAGCAGCCAACTGGTTAATAGTTATCGGTACGAGCAGTACTTC
cdr3_aa: CASSQLVNSYRYEQYF

v_call: TRBV7-6
j_call: TRBJ2-5
d_call: TRBD2
clone_size: .
cdr3_nt: TGTGCCAGCAGCTCAGGACTAGCGGGGGGGCCGGGCGAGACCCAGTACTTC
cdr3_aa: CASSSGLAGGPGETQYF

v_call: TRBV30
j_call: TRBJ1-2
d_call: .
clone_size: .
cdr3_nt: TGTGCCTGGCAACAGGGTAGCTATGGCTACACCTTC
cdr3_aa: CAWQQGSYGYTF

v_call: TRBV7-2
j_call: TRBJ2-7
d_call: TRBD2
clone_size: few
cdr3_nt: TGTGCCAGCAGCTCGGGGAGGGAAAACTACGAGCAGTACTTC
cdr3_aa: CASSSGRENYEQYF

v_call: TRBV30
j_call: TRBJ1-4
d_call: TRBD1
clone_size: .
cdr3_nt: TGTGCCTGGAGTGTAGGGACAGCAAATGAAAAACTGTTTTTT
cdr3_aa: CAWSVGTANEKLFF

v_call: TRBV14
j_call: TRBJ1-1
d_call: TRBD1
clone_size: once
cdr3_nt: TGTGCCAGCAGCCTCGGTGGGACAGGGGGCTCCGAAGCTTTCTTT
cdr3_aa: CASSLGGTGGSEAFF

v_call: TRBV24-1
j_call: TRBJ2-5
d_call: .
clone_size: .
cdr3_nt: TGTGCCACCGAGGGCGGCGAGACCCAGTACTTC
cdr3_aa: CATEGGETQYF

v_call: TRBV5-5
j_call: TRBJ2-1
d_call: .
clone_size: .
cdr3_nt: TGTGCCAGCAGCCCCAGCTCCTACAATGAGCAGTTCTTC
cdr3_aa: CASSPSSYNEQFF

v_call: TRBV6-2/TRBV6-3
j_call: TRBJ2-5
d_call: .
clone_size: .
cdr3_nt: TGTGCCAGCAGTTACTATGGAGGGCAAGAGACCCAGTACTTC
cdr3_aa: CASSYYGGQETQYF

v_call: TRBV21-1
j_call: TRBJ1-2
d_call: .
clone_size: few
cdr3_nt: TGTGCCAGCAGCTCGAGGTTCTATGGCTACACCTTC
cdr3_aa: CASSSRFYGYTF

v_call: TRBV5-1
j_call: TRBJ1-2
d_call: .
clone_size: .
cdr3_nt: TGCGCCAGCAGCTTGGAGGGAGGATTGGGTGGCTACACCTTC
cdr3_aa: CASSLEGGLGGYTF

v_call: TRBV5-1
j_call: TRBJ2-7
d_call: .
clone_size: few
cdr3_nt: TGCGCCAGCAGCTTGGACAGCCTCTCCTACGAGCAGTACTTC
cdr3_aa: CASSLDSLSYEQYF

v_call: TRBV7-9
j_call: TRBJ1-5
d_call: .
clone_size: .
cdr3_nt: TGTGCCAGCAGCTTGGCAGCGGGGGGCAATCAGCCCCAGCATTTT
cdr3_aa: CASSLAAGGNQPQHF

v_call: TRBV4-2
j_call: TRBJ1-6
d_call: .
clone_size: once
cdr3_nt: TGTGCCAGCAGCCAAGTGGCGGGAGAGGACTCACCCCTCCACTTT
cdr3_aa: CASSQVAGEDSPLHF

v_call: TRBV3-1/TRBV3-2
j_call: TRBJ1-2
d_call: TRBD1
clone_size: .
cdr3_nt: TGTGCCAGCAGCCGATCTGGGACAGGCAACTACTATGGCTACACCTTC
cdr3_aa: CASSRSGTGNYYGYTF

v_call: TRBV7-9
j_call: TRBJ1-1
d_call: .
clone_size: .
cdr3_nt: TGTGCCAGCAGCTCCTCTATGGTGAACACTGAAGCTTTCTTT
cdr3_aa: CASSSSMVNTEAFF

v_call: TRBV3-1/TRBV3-2
j_call: TRBJ2-1
d_call: .
clone_size: .
cdr3_nt: TGTGCCAGCAGCCGGGTCGGCGCGGGCAGTGAGCAGTTCTTC
cdr3_aa: CASSRVGAGSEQFF

v_call: TRBV11-2
j_call: TRBJ2-7
d_call: TRBD1
clone_size: .
cdr3_nt: TGTGCCAGCAGTTTTTCCGACAGGGCCTACGAGCAGTACTTC
cdr3_aa: CASSFSDRAYEQYF

v_call: TRBV12-3/TRBV12-4
j_call: TRBJ2-5
d_call: .
clone_size: many
cdr3_nt: TGTGCCAGCACCCGACAGAACAGGGAGACCCAGTACTTC
cdr3_aa: CASTRQNRETQYF

v_call: TRBV27
j_call: TRBJ1-2
d_call: TRBD1
clone_size: .
cdr3_nt: TGTGCCAGCAGTTCCTGGACAGGGCACAACTATGGCTACACCTTC
cdr3_aa: CASSSWTGHNYGYTF

v_call: TRBV19
j_call: TRBJ2-1
d_call: .
clone_size: .
cdr3_nt: TGTGCCAGTAGTCGGTGGGAGACTGGTAATGAGCAGTTCTTC
cdr3_aa: CASSRWETGNEQFF

v_call: TRBV19
j_call: TRBJ1-5
d_call: TRBD1
clone_size: .
cdr3_nt: TGTGCCGCGGGGGACAGGGGAATCAATCAGCCCCAGCATTTT
cdr3_aa: CAAGDRGINQPQHF

v_call: TRBV18
j_call: TRBJ2-1
d_call: .
clone_size: many
cdr3_nt: TGTGCCAGCTCACGGACTTCATCGAGCTCCTACAATGAGCAGTTCTTC
cdr3_aa: CASSRTSSSSYNEQFF

v_call: TRBV27
j_call: TRBJ2-7
d_call: .
clone_size: .
cdr3_nt: TGTGCCAGCAGGGTGGGGGGACCCGACTACGAGCAGTACTTC
cdr3_aa: CASRVGGPDYEQYF

v_call: TRBV12-5
j_call: TRBJ2-1
d_call: TRBD2
clone_size: .
cdr3_nt: TGTGCTAGTGGTTTGATCCCGGGTGGACTAGCGGGGGCGAGGAGGTCCTACAATGAGCAGTTCTTC
cdr3_aa: CASGLIPGGLAGARRSYNEQFF

v_call: TRBV6-5
j_call: TRBJ1-1
d_call: TRBD1
clone_size: once
cdr3_nt: TGTGCCAGCAGGGACAGGCCCGAAGCTTTCTTT
cdr3_aa: CASRDRPEAFF

v_call: TRBV6-1
j_call: TRBJ1-6
d_call: .
clone_size: .
cdr3_nt: TGTGCCAGCAGTGAAGAGTGGCGGGGGGATTCACCCCTCCACTTT
cdr3_aa: CASSEEWRGDSPLHF

v_call: TRBV3-1/TRBV3-2
j_call: TRBJ2-5
d_call: TRBD2
clone_size: .
cdr3_nt: TGTGCCAGCAGCAAACCTCCGGCTAGCGGGAAAGAGACCCAGTACTTC
cdr3_aa: CASSKPPASGKETQYF

v_call: TRBV18
j_call: TRBJ2-7
d_call: .
clone_size: .
cdr3_nt: TGTGCCAGCTCTCCCACCAGATTCCCCTCCTACGAGCAGTACTTC
cdr3_aa: CASSPTRFPSYEQYF

v_call: TRBV6-6
j_call: TRBJ1-4
d_call: TRBD1
clone_size: .
cdr3_nt: TGTGCCAGCAAGGACAGGAGAATTTCAACTAATGAAAAACTGTTTTTT
cdr3_aa: CASKDRRISTNEKLFF

v_call: TRBV28
j_call: TRBJ1-1
d_call: TRBD1
clone_size: .
cdr3_nt: TGTGCCAGCAGCCCTGGGACAGGGCAGAACACTGAAGCTTTCTTT
cdr3_aa: CASSPGTGQNTEAFF

v_call: TRBV6-4
j_call: TRBJ2-2
d_call: .
clone_size: .
cdr3_nt: TGTGCCAGCAGTGATGGTCTAGCGAGGAACACCGGGGAGCTGTTTTTT
cdr3_aa: CASSDGLARNTGELFF